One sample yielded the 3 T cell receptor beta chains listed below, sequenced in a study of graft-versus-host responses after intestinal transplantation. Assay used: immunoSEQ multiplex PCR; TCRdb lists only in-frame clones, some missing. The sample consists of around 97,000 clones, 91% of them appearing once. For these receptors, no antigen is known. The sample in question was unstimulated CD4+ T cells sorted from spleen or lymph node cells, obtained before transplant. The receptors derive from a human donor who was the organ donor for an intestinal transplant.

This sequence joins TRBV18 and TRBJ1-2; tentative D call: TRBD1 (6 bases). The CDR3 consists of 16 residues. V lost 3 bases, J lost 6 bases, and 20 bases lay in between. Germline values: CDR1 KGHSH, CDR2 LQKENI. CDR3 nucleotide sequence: TGTGCCAGCTCACCTTATAGACAAACAGGGCTAAATGGCTACACCTTC. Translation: CASSPYRQTGLNGYTF.

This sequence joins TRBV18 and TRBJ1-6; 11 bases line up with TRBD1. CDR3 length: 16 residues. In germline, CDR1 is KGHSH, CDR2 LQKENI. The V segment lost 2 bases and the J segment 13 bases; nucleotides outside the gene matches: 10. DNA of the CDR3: TGTGCCAGCTCACCAGGACAGGGGGCTCTTATCGGGCCCCTCCACTTT. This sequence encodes CASSPGQGALIGPLHF.

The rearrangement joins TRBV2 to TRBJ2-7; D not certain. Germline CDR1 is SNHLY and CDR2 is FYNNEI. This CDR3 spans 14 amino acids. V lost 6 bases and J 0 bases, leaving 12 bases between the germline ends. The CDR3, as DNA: TGTGCCAGCAGGTACGGGTTAAGCTCCTACGAGCAGTACTTC. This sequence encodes CASRYGLSSYEQYF.